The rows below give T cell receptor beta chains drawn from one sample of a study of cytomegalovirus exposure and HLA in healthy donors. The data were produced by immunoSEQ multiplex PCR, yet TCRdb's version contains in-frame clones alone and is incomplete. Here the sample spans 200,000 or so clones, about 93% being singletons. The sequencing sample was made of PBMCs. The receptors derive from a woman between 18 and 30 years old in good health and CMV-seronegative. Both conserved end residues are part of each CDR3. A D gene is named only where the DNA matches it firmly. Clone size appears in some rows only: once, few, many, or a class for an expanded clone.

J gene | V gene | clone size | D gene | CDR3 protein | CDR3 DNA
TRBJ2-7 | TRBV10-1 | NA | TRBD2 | CASSGTSGTRGQYF | TGCGCCAGCAGTGGGACTAGCGGTACTCGGGGGCAGTACTTC
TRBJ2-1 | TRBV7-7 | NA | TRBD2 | CASSLVAGGPHEQFF | TGTGCTAGCAGCTTAGTAGCGGGAGGGCCCCATGAGCAGTTCTTC
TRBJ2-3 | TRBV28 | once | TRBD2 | CASSRTSGRTFSTDTQYF | TGTGCCAGCAGTCGCACTAGCGGAAGGACTTTCAGCACAGATACGCAGTATTTT
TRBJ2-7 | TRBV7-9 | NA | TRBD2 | CASSPRPSGRLEIHEQYF | TGTGCCAGCAGCCCACGGCCTAGCGGGAGGCTTGAAATCCACGAGCAGTACTTC
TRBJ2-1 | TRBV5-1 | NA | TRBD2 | CASVAGGGSYNEQFF | TGCGCCAGTGTAGCGGGAGGAGGCTCCTACAATGAGCAGTTCTTC
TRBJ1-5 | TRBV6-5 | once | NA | CASSQQANQPQHF | TGTGCCAGCAGCCAACAGGCTAATCAGCCCCAGCATTTT
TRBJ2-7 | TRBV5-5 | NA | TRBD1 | CASSTRDSSYEQYF | TGTGCCAGCAGCACCCGGGACAGCTCCTACGAGCAGTACTTC
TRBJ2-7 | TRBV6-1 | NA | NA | CASSYFYEQYF | TGTGCCAGCAGTTATTTCTACGAGCAGTACTTC
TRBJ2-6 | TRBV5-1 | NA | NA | CASSLVVASPSGANVLTF | TGCGCCAGCAGCTTGGTGGTTGCTAGTCCGTCTGGGGCCAACGTCCTGACTTTC
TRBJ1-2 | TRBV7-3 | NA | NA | CASSPTGGRNGYTF | TGTGCCAGCAGCCCGACCGGGGGAAGGAATGGCTACACCTTC
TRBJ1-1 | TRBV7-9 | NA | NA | CASSLGRAGNTEAFF | TGTGCCAGCAGCTTAGGCCGTGCGGGTAACACTGAAGCTTTCTTT
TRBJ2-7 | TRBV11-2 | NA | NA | CASSLDPGENSYEQYF | TGTGCCAGCAGCTTAGACCCGGGAGAGAACTCCTACGAGCAGTACTTC
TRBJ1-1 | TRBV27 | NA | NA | CASSLRDMNTEAFF | TGTGCCAGCAGTTTAAGAGACATGAACACTGAAGCTTTCTTT
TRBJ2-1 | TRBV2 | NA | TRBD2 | CASRFLAGVNEQFF | TGTGCCAGCAGGTTCCTAGCGGGCGTTAATGAGCAGTTCTTC
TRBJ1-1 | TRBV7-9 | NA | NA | CASSLGPTPGAFF | TGTGCCAGCAGCTTAGGGCCGACCCCAGGAGCTTTCTTT
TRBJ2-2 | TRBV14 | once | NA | CASSQVRLANTGELFF | TGTGCCAGCAGCCAAGTTCGCCTAGCGAACACCGGGGAGCTGTTTTTT
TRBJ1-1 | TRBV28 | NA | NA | CASSPLQGWRTEAFF | TGTGCCAGCAGTCCATTACAGGGCTGGCGGACTGAAGCTTTCTTT
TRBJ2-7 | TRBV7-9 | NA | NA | CASDMLSMAETYEQYF | TGTGCCAGCGATATGTTGTCTATGGCGGAAACCTACGAGCAGTACTTC
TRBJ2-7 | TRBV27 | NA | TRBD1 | CASSLSTGALGEQYF | TGTGCCAGCAGTTTATCGACAGGGGCTCTCGGGGAGCAGTACTTC
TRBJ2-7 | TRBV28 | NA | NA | CASSFLGGGDEQYF | TGTGCCAGCAGTTTTTTAGGGGGGGGCGACGAGCAGTACTTC
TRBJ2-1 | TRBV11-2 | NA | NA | CASSFTVSSYNEQFF | TGTGCCAGCAGCTTTACAGTGAGCTCCTACAATGAGCAGTTCTTC
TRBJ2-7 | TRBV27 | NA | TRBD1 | CASSLFTGGGSYEQYF | TGTGCCAGCAGTTTATTTACAGGGGGCGGGTCCTACGAGCAGTACTTC
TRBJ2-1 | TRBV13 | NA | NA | CASSRSGVSYNEQFF | TGTGCCAGCAGCCGATCGGGGGTCTCCTACAATGAGCAGTTCTTC
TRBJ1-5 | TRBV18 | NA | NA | CASSGGQYNQPQHF | TGTGCCAGCTCGGGGGGGCAGTACAATCAGCCCCAGCATTTT
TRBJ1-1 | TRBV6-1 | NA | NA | CASGGSNTEAFF | TGTGCCAGCGGAGGTAGTAACACTGAAGCTTTCTTT
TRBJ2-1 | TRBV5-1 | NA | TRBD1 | CASSLGQGVAYEQFF | TGCGCCAGCAGCTTGGGCCAGGGGGTTGCCTATGAGCAGTTCTTC
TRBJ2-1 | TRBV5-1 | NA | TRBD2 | CASSSSGTRHNEQFF | TGCGCCAGCAGCTCCTCCGGGACTAGACACAATGAGCAGTTCTTC
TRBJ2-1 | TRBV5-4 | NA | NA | CASSLVQNNEQFF | TGTGCCAGCAGCTTGGTTCAGAACAATGAGCAGTTCTTC
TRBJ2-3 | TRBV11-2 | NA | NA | CASSYGLGPTDTQYF | TGTGCCAGCAGCTATGGACTGGGCCCCACAGATACGCAGTATTTT
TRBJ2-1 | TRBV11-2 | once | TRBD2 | CASSFRGLAGEQFF | TGTGCCAGCAGCTTCCGGGGACTAGCGGGTGAGCAGTTCTTC
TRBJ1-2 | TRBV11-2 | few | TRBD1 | CASSLADRGNGYTF | TGTGCCAGCAGCCTAGCCGACAGGGGCAATGGCTACACCTTC
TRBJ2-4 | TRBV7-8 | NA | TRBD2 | CASSARLAGSHIQYF | TGTGCCAGCAGCGCCAGACTAGCGGGAAGCCATATTCAGTACTTC
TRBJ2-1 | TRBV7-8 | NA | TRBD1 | CASSLPPGQGYDEQFF | TGTGCCAGCAGCTTACCCCCGGGACAGGGATACGATGAGCAGTTCTTC
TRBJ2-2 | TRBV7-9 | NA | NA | CASSLVLAETGELFF | TGTGCCAGCAGCTTAGTACTAGCAGAAACCGGGGAGCTGTTTTTT
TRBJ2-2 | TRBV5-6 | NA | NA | CASSLSENTGELFF | TGTGCCAGCAGCCTGTCAGAAAACACCGGGGAGCTGTTTTTT